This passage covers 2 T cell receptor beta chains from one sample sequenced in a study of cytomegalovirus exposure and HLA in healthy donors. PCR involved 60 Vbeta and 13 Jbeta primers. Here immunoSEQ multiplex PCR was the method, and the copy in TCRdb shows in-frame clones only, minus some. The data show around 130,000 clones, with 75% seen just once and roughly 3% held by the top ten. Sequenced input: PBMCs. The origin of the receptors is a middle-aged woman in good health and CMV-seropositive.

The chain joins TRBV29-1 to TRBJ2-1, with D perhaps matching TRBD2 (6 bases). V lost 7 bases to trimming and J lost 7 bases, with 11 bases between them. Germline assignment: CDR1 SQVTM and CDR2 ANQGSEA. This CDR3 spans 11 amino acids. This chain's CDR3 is CSALGLNEQFF. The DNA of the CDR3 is TGCAGCGCCCTGGGACTTAATGAGCAGTTCTTC.

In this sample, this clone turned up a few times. CDR3: CSARREYGYTF. In DNA, the CDR3 is TGCAGCGCCAGGAGGGAGTACGGCTACACCTTC. This sequence joins TRBV29-1 and TRBJ1-2; the D is unclear. Germline loops: CDR1 SQVTM, CDR2 ANQGSEA. This CDR3 is built from 11 residues. With 7 bases removed from V and 8 bases from J, the gap between germline ends came to 14 bases.